The 18 T cell receptor beta chains presented below share a single source sample, sequenced in a study of shared clonotypes between healthy human individuals. Here immunoSEQ multiplex PCR was the method, and the copy in TCRdb shows in-frame clones only, minus some. The sample lists over 850,000 clones, approximately 80% occurring once. Sequencing was performed on memory CD4+ T cells from PBMCs. Subset noted: CD45RA-negative fraction. Every receptor here comes from a man younger than 30 in good health. Some clones in this sample may be carry-over from other donors' samples.

The J gene is TRBJ2-4, the V gene TRBV5-1, with no clear D. Trimming took off 0 bases at V and 9 bases at J, with 7 bases between the two ends. This CDR3 comprises 12 residues. CDR1 is SGHRS, CDR2 YFSETQ, per germline. This chain's CDR3 is CASSLDPSIQYF. CDR3 DNA: TGCGCCAGCAGCTTGGACCCGAGCATTCAGTACTTC.

This clone was seen a handful of times. The rearrangement joins TRBV14 to TRBJ2-3; 11 bases agree with TRBD2. Germline V gene data show CDR1 as SGHDN and CDR2 as FVKESK. The CDR3 extends over 17 amino acids. The J segment lost 5 bases and the V segment lost 1 base, leaving 8 bases of the junction unmatched. CDR3 amino acids: CASSQVPRLAGGDTQYF. CDR3 bases: TGTGCCAGCAGCCAAGTCCCCCGGCTAGCGGGGGGAGATACGCAGTATTTT.

This chain joins TRBV2 and TRBJ1-1, with D unresolved. V lost 10 bases and J lost 1, with 7 bases in between. The CDR3 contains 11 residues. Germline V CDR1 and CDR2: SNHLY, FYNNEI. The CDR3, as DNA: TGTGCCACGTCCAAGAACACTGAAGCTTTCTTT. It yields the protein CATSKNTEAFF.

The sample holds a few counts of this clone. The chain couples TRBV4-1 to TRBJ2-7, with 9 positions matching TRBD2. CDR1 is MGHRA and CDR2 is YSYEKL in the germline V gene. V shed 1 base and J 5 bases; nucleotides not matched to a gene: 9. The CDR3 runs 16 residues. The CDR3 loop is CASSQGVAGDLHEQYF. The DNA for the CDR3 is TGCGCCAGCAGCCAAGGGGTAGCGGGAGATTTGCACGAGCAGTACTTC.

The chain employs TRBV5-1 and TRBJ2-3; D unresolved. The CDR3 is made up of 15 amino acids. Trimming shortened V by 5 bases and J by 0 bases, and 13 bases separated the two germline ends. Germline-derived CDR1 and CDR2 are SGHRS and YFSETQ. This chain's CDR3 is CASSFYDPSTDTQYF. The CDR3 DNA reads as TGCGCCAGCAGTTTTTATGATCCGAGCACAGATACGCAGTATTTT.

The J gene is TRBJ2-1, the V gene TRBV18; 12 nucleotides match TRBD2. Germline CDR1 is KGHSH and CDR2 is LQKENI. The CDR3 is 16 amino acids. V lost 1 base and J lost 4; bases outside the gene matches: 2. In DNA, the CDR3 is TGTGCCAGCTCACCACGCGGGACTAGCGGGTACAATGAGCAGTTCTTC. Protein: CASSPRGTSGYNEQFF.

The chain links TRBV7-3 to TRBJ2-7; unclear D gene. V lost 5 bases, J lost 0 bases, and 8 bases lay in between. Germline lookup yields CDR1 SGHTA and CDR2 FQGTGA. The CDR3 sequence is 13 residues long. CDR3 amino acids: CASSPPNSYEQYF. The CDR3 DNA follows: TGTGCCAGCAGCCCCCCGAACTCCTACGAGCAGTACTTC.

This sequence joins TRBV7-2 and TRBJ2-5; D might be TRBD1 (6 bases). There are 16 residues in the CDR3. The germline gives CDR1 SGHTA, CDR2 FQGNSA. Trimming took off 5 bases at V and 4 bases at J, with 20 bases between the two ends. The CDR3 spells CASSLKPQGSRETQYF. CDR3 nucleotide sequence: TGTGCCAGCAGCCTCAAACCTCAGGGGAGTAGAGAGACCCAGTACTTC.

The chain is built from TRBV28 and TRBJ2-7; 7 bases agree with TRBD1. CDR1 is MDHEN and CDR2 is SYDVKM in the germline V gene. With 3 bases clipped from V and 7 bases from J, the junction kept 12 bases outside the gene matches. CDR3 size: 15 residues. The CDR3 nucleotides are TGTGCCAGCAGTTTGACAGGGCGGTTTTTCTCGGAGCAGTACTTC. It codes for CASSLTGRFFSEQYF.

V and J are TRBV7-3 and TRBJ2-5, with D uncertain. The DNA end lines up better with TRBJ2-7; the J call may be wrong. Germline assignment: CDR1 SGHTA and CDR2 FQGTGA. The CDR3 covers 13 residues. The CDR3, as DNA: TGTGCCAGCAGCCGTTTCAGCTCCTACGAGCAGTACTTC. Protein sequence: CASSRFSSYEQYF.

This rearrangement joins TRBV5-1 to TRBJ2-7, with no clear D. The CDR3 length is 12 residues. Looked up from germline, CDR1 is SGHRS and CDR2 is YFSETQ. Trimming stripped 5 bases from V and 6 bases from J, with 12 bases between. CDR3 in amino acids: CASSGVPAEQYF. Here the CDR3 DNA reads TGCGCCAGCAGTGGAGTCCCTGCCGAGCAGTACTTC.

The chain employs TRBV5-5 and TRBJ1-4; a weak D match, TRBD1 (6 bases). Germline CDR1 is SGHKS and CDR2 is YYEKEE (reference sequence). V was pared by 4 bases and J by 8 bases, with 12 bases between. The CDR3 length is 13 residues. CDR3 sequence (DNA): TGTGCCAGCAGCCCACAGGGAGGAGAAAAACTGTTTTTT. Translated, it gives CASSPQGGEKLFF.

The chain joins TRBV7-2 to TRBJ2-3; no clear D gene. CDR1 is SGHTA and CDR2 is FQGNSA in the germline V gene. Deletions cut 5 bases from V and 1 base from J, with 7 bases between. This CDR3 comprises 13 residues. CDR3 DNA sequence: TGTGCCAGCAGCCCCCACCGCACAGATACGCAGTATTTT. Its protein product is CASSPHRTDTQYF.

The genes are TRBV5-1 and TRBJ2-5; tentative D call: TRBD1 (7 bases). The V end lost 0 bases, the J end lost 5 bases, and 14 bases lay between the germline ends. From germline, CDR1 is SGHRS and CDR2 YFSETQ. CDR3 length equals 15 residues. The CDR3 region has the DNA TGCGCCAGCAGCTTGGGGGACTTACAGGGGGAGACCCAGTACTTC. Its protein is CASSLGDLQGETQYF.

This clone was observed a single time. The genes are TRBV27 and TRBJ2-7; D might be TRBD1 (6 bases). V was shortened by 5 bases and J by 2 bases, with 13 bases between the two germline ends. The CDR3 is made up of 14 amino acids. CDR1 is MNHEY and CDR2 is SMNVEV in the germline V gene (reference sequence). The CDR3 here is CASSLHTGTYEQYF. The DNA of the CDR3 is TGTGCCAGCAGTCTCCATACAGGGACCTACGAGCAGTACTTC.

V is TRBV11-2 and J is TRBJ2-5; 7 bases are a match to TRBD1. The germline gives CDR1 SGHAT, CDR2 FQNNGV. J was trimmed by 5 bases and V by 4 bases; bases with no gene match: 7. The CDR3 contains 14 residues. In DNA form, the CDR3 reads TGTGCCAGCAGCTCCAGACAGGGTAGGGAGACCCAGTACTTC. Translated: CASSSRQGRETQYF.

This clone was seen only a few times. The chain uses TRBV6-1 and TRBJ2-3; 9 bases are a match to TRBD1. The CDR3 runs to 14 residues. The trim removed 6 bases at V and 1 base at J, leaving 2 bases unmatched. Germline V gene data show CDR1 as MNHNS and CDR2 as SASEGT. The CDR3 DNA follows: TGTGCCAGCAGACAGGGGGCTGGCACAGATACGCAGTATTTT. It is translated as CASRQGAGTDTQYF.

The chain is built from TRBV2 and TRBJ2-1; D ambiguous. The CDR3 sequence is 13 residues long. The ends were cut back, 4 bases at V and 10 bases at J, with 14 bases in the middle. Germline V gives CDR1 SNHLY, CDR2 FYNNEI. CDR3 nucleotides: TGTGCCAGCAGTGCTTTTCCGTTGAGGGAGCAGTTCTTC. Its protein product is CASSAFPLREQFF.